This T cell receptor beta chain originates from a study of T cell changes during pregnancy in multiple sclerosis. Here immunoSEQ multiplex PCR was the method, and the copy in TCRdb shows in-frame clones only, minus some. The repertoire holds 60,000 or so clones, with around 92% as singletons. CDR1 and CDR2 from the germline V gene are KGHSH and LQKENI. Trimming cost V 0 bases and J 4 bases, with 6 bases left between them. CDR3 length equals 13 residues. The gene calls are TRBV18 and TRBJ1-2; D gene uncertain. This TCR derives from a female donor with multiple sclerosis, enrolled in a pregnancy study. The sequences come from peripheral blood, collected in the first trimester of pregnancy. CDR3 loop: CASSPPSSYGYTF. The CDR3 DNA is TGTGCCAGCTCACCACCTTCGAGCTATGGCTACACCTTC. Using reference TRBV18 and TRBJ1-2 for the parts outside the CDR3, the full variable domain is NAGVMQNPRHLVRRRGQEARLRCSPMKGHSHVYWYRQLPEEGLKFMVYLQKENIIDESGMPKERFSAEFPKEGPSILRIQQVVRGDSAAYFCASSPPSSYGYTFGSGTRLTVV.